This T cell receptor (beta chain) was documented in a study of cytomegalovirus exposure and HLA in healthy donors. Study outcomes and limitations: In a later analysis, HLA-associated beta chains showed higher expansion and lower generation probabilities than comparable chains. Donors belonging to an Asian-associated ancestry cluster reportedly showed fewer N-insertions in productive TCRs than the roughly 670-donor mean, according to what a later analysis found. Links to common viral pathogens appeared, in a later analysis, for several of the most significant clusters.

Regarding this clone: Its antigen is not known.

Donors showed nominal health when sampled, although they likely had unrecorded immune exposures. The PCR had 60 Vbeta and 13 Jbeta primers. Sequencing used immunoSEQ multiplex PCR; TCRdb keeps in-frame clones, though not all of them. Counted here are 60,000 to 90,000 clones, 60% to 70% occurring once; the ten biggest clones make up 7.6%. This CDR3 has 14 residues. Trimming cost V 11 bases and J 0 bases, with 15 bases left between them. CDR1 and CDR2 from the germline V gene are LNHDA and SQIVND (reference sequence). The source material was PBMCs. This sequence was found in a middle-aged man in good health and CMV-seropositive. The chain employs TRBV19 and TRBJ2-3; unclear D gene. The CDR3 is CASRVWPSTDTQYF. The CDR3 DNA reads TGTGCCTCCCGGGTTTGGCCTAGCACAGATACGCAGTATTTT.